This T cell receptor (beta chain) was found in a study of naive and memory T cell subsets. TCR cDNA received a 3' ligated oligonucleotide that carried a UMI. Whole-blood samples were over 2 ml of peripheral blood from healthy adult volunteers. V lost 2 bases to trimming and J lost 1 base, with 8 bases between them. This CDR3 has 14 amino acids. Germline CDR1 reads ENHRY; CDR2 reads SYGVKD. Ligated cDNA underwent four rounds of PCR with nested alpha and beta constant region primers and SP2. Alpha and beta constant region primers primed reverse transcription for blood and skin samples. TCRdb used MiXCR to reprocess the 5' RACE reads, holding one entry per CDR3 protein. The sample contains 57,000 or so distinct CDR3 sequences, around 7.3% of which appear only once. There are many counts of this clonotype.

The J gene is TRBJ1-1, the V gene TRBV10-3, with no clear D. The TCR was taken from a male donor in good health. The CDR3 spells CAISEPQRNTEAFF. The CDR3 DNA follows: TGTGCCATCAGTGAGCCCCAGCGGAACACTGAAGCTTTCTTT.